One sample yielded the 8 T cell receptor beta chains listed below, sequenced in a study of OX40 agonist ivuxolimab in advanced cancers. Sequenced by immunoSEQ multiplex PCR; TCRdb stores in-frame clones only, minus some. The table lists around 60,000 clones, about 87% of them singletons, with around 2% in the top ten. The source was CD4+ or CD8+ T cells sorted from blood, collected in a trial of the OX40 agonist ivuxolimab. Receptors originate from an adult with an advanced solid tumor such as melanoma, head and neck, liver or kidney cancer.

CDR3 in DNA: TGTGCCAGCAGCTTAGGCAGCGGGGAGACCCAGTACTTC. Amino acids: CASSLGSGETQYF. The chain recombines TRBV7-3 with TRBJ2-5; tentatively, D is TRBD2 (6 bases). The CDR3 loop spans 13 amino acids. Trimming shortened V by 2 bases and J by 5 bases, and 9 bases separated the two germline ends. Germline-derived CDR1 and CDR2 are SGHTA and FQGTGA. The full variable domain, in which reference TRBV7-3 and TRBJ2-5 provide the parts outside the CDR3, is GAGVSQTPSNKVTEKGKYVELRCDPISGHTALYWYRQSLGQGPEFLIYFQGTGAADDSGLPNDRFFAVRPEGSVSTLKIQRTERGDSAVYLCASSLGSGETQYFGPGTRLLVL.

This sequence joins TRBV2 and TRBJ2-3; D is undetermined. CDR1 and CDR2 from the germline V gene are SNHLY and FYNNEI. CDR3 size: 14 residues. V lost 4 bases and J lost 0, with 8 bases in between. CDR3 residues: CASSGLDSTDTQYF. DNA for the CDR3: TGTGCCAGCAGTGGATTGGACAGCACAGATACGCAGTATTTT.

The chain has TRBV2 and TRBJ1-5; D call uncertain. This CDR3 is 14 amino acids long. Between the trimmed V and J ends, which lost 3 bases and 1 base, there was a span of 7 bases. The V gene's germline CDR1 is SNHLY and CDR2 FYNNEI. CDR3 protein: CASSEMRSNQPQHF. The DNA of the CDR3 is TGTGCCAGCAGTGAGATGAGGAGCAATCAGCCCCAGCATTTT.

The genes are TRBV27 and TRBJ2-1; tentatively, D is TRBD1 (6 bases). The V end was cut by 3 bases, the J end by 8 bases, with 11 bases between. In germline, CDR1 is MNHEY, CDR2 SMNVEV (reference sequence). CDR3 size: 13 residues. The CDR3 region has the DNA TGTGCCAGCAGTTTTGGACAGCGATATGAGCAGTTCTTC. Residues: CASSFGQRYEQFF.

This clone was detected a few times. As DNA, the CDR3 is TGTGCCAGCAGCTCCCAACGGACTAGCGGTTCCGAGCAGTTCTTC. Translating it yields CASSSQRTSGSEQFF. The chain joins TRBV7-2 to TRBJ2-1, with TRBD2 matching 10 bases. V shed 4 bases, J shed 10 bases, and the junction held 10 bases outside the gene matches. This CDR3 region has 15 residues. Per germline, CDR1 SGHTA and CDR2 FQGNSA.

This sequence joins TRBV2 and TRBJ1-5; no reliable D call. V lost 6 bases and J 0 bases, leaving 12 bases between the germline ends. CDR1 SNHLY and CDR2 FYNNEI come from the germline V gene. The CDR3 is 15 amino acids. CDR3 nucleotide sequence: TGTGCCAGCAGCCCCCAAGGGAGTAGCAATCAGCCCCAGCATTTT. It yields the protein CASSPQGSSNQPQHF.

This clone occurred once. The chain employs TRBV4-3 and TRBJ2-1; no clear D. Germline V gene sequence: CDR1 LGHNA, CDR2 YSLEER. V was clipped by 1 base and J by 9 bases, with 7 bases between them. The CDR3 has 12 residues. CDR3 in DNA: TGCGCCAGCAGCCAAGGGGGTGGTGAGCAGTTCTTC. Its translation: CASSQGGGEQFF.

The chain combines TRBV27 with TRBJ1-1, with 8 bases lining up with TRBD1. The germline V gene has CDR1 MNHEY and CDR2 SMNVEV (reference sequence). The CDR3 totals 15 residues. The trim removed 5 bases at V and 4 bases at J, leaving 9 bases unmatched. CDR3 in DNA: TGTGCCAGCAGTCCTTACCCAGGGGGCGGCACTGAAGCTTTCTTT. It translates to CASSPYPGGGTEAFF.